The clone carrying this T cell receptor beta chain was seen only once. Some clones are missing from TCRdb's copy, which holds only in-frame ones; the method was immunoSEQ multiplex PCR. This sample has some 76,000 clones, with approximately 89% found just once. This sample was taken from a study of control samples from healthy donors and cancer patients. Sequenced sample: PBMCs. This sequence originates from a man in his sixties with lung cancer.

This CDR3 reads CASRPGRFEAFF. CDR3 nucleotides: TGTGCAAGTCGCCCCGGGAGGTTCGAAGCTTTCTTT. The chain joins TRBV12-2 to TRBJ1-1. TRBV12-2 is deemed a pseudogene. This CDR3 contains 12 residues.